This record looks at one T cell receptor (beta chain) sequence and its context. Sequencing was performed with immunoSEQ multiplex PCR; in TCRdb, only in-frame clones are kept and a portion is missing. In the table there are around 45,000 clones, over 75% of which are singletons. The sample comes from a study of memory CD4+ T cells and cytomegalovirus serostatus. Turning to the study itself: Healthy Belgian adult donors included about nine CMV-positive and 24 CMV-negative people.

Germline V gene data show CDR1 as DFQATT and CDR2 as SNEGSKA (reference sequence). This CDR3 has 11 amino acids. The ends were cut back, 7 bases at V and 7 bases at J, with 10 bases in the middle. Single viable CD3+CD4+CD8-CD45RO+ cells were sorted as the memory CD4+ T cells. This TCR was recovered from an adult in good health and CMV-seronegative. Sequenced input: memory CD4+ T cells from blood. This rearrangement joins TRBV20-1 to TRBJ1-4, with D possibly being TRBD1 (5 bases). The CDR3 nucleotides read TGCAGTGTGGGGGGTAGTGAAAAACTGTTTTTT. This sequence encodes CSVGGSEKLFF.